These 14 T cell receptor beta chains share one sample of origin, sequenced in a study of T cell responses to AZD1222 COVID-19 vaccine. The data were produced by immunoSEQ multiplex PCR, yet TCRdb's version contains in-frame clones alone and is incomplete. Of approximately 70,000 clones detected, roughly four fifths appear once; the ten largest clones hold less than 6.5%. The input for sequencing was peripheral blood, taken on day 0 of AZD1222 vaccination. The receptors were gathered from an adult in good health.

CDR3 sequence (DNA): TGTGCCAGCAGTGACGGACAGGGGACCTATGGCTACACCTTC. Protein: CASSDGQGTYGYTF. This sequence joins TRBV6-6 and TRBJ1-2; TRBD1 matches 9 bases. CDR1 MNHNY and CDR2 SVGAGI come from the germline V gene (reference sequence). The CDR3 extends over 14 amino acids. The V segment lost 5 bases and the J segment 4 bases; nucleotides outside the gene matches: 5.

The chain is built from TRBV11-1 and TRBJ2-5; D remains ambiguous. This CDR3 spans 12 amino acids. V was clipped by 5 bases and J by 5 bases, with 9 bases between them. Germline V CDR1 and CDR2: SGHAT, FQDESV (reference sequence). CDR3 amino acids: CASSHSWETQYF. The CDR3 nucleotides are TGTGCCAGCAGCCATAGCTGGGAGACCCAGTACTTC.

The chain couples TRBV5-6 to TRBJ1-6; the match to TRBD1 covers 8 bases. With V trimmed by 0 bases and J by 10 bases, 3 bases remained unmatched. The CDR3 loop spans 14 amino acids. Germline loops: CDR1 SGHDT, CDR2 YYEEEE. In DNA, the CDR3 is TGTGCCAGCAGCTTGGCAGGGGGCGCGTCACCCCTCCACTTT. This gives the protein CASSLAGGASPLHF.

This clone was seen a handful of times. The chain couples TRBV5-5 to TRBJ1-3, with 8 bases lining up with TRBD1. The CDR3 runs 17 residues. With V trimmed by 3 bases and J by 7 bases, 15 bases remained unmatched. Germline CDR1 is SGHKS and CDR2 is YYEKEE (reference sequence). CDR3 DNA sequence: TGTGCCAGCAGCTCCGAAAGAGCCGACAGGGGAAGGAACACCATATATTTT. Its translation: CASSSERADRGRNTIYF.

The genes are TRBV5-4 and TRBJ1-1; no clear D. Per germline, CDR1 SGHNT and CDR2 YYREEE (reference sequence). CDR3 length: 14 residues. The V and J ends lost 4 bases and 1 base respectively, with 11 bases between them. The CDR3 DNA follows: TGTGCCAGCAGCCCTCATATGAGGAACACTGAAGCTTTCTTT. Translated, it gives CASSPHMRNTEAFF.

The V call is TRBV5-1, the J call TRBJ2-3; 14 bases line up with TRBD2. V dropped 3 bases and J dropped 5; count of bases not matched to a gene: 8. Per the germline V gene, CDR1 is SGHRS and CDR2 is YFSETQ. CDR3 length: 17 residues. CDR3 in amino acids: CASSSGLAGASIDTQYF. The CDR3 nucleotides are TGCGCCAGCAGCTCGGGACTAGCGGGGGCCTCCATAGATACGCAGTATTTT.

The J gene is TRBJ1-1, the V gene TRBV6-5; a possible D gene is TRBD1 (5 bases). Trimming cost V 2 bases and J 11 bases, with 15 bases left between them. Germline-derived CDR1 and CDR2 are MNHEY and SVGAGI. This CDR3 is built from 13 residues. As DNA, the CDR3 is TGTGCCAGCAGTTACGGGACGCCGGTAGAGGCTTTCTTT. Its translation is CASSYGTPVEAFF.

The V gene is TRBV19, the J gene TRBJ1-6; TRBD1 matches 7 bases. The CDR3 length is 15 residues. V dropped 7 bases and J dropped 9; count of bases not matched to a gene: 12. Per germline, CDR1 LNHDA and CDR2 SQIVND (reference sequence). CDR3 nucleotide sequence: TGTGCCAGTACTTTTCGACAGGGTCGTGGTTCACCCCTCCACTTT. This codes for CASTFRQGRGSPLHF.

The V gene is TRBV2, the J gene TRBJ1-2; no firm D call. The V end was cut by 6 bases, the J end by 4 bases, with 12 bases between. The CDR3 covers 13 residues. Germline V gene lookup returns CDR1 SNHLY and CDR2 FYNNEI. The CDR3 region is CASSRMSVYGYTF. In nucleotides, the CDR3 is TGTGCCAGCAGCCGTATGTCCGTCTATGGCTACACCTTC.

The chain recombines TRBV24-1 with TRBJ1-2, with 9 positions matching TRBD1. The ends lost 3 bases at V and 4 bases at J; junction bases unmatched: 8. Germline V gives CDR1 KGHDR, CDR2 SFDVKD. This CDR3 comprises 16 residues. CDR3 in DNA: TGTGCCACCAGTGATCCCGGGACAGGGAACATCTATGGCTACACCTTC. Translating gives CATSDPGTGNIYGYTF.

This clone was seen more than once but under ten times. This chain links TRBV5-6 with TRBJ1-1, with 8 bases aligning to TRBD1. CDR3 size: 15 residues. Germline-derived CDR1 and CDR2 are SGHDT and YYEEEE. The J segment lost 6 bases and the V segment lost 4 bases, leaving 11 bases of the junction unmatched. The CDR3 loop is CASSPDTGGYPEAFF. In DNA form, the CDR3 reads TGTGCCAGCAGCCCAGATACAGGGGGATACCCTGAAGCTTTCTTT.

The chain uses TRBV12-3 or TRBV12-4 and TRBJ1-4; D call uncertain. Trimming removed 0 bases at V and 5 bases at J, with 4 bases between. The CDR3 is 13 amino acids. CDR3 amino acids: CASSLADNEKLFF. The CDR3 DNA follows: TGTGCCAGCAGTTTAGCGGACAATGAAAAACTGTTTTTT.

This clone was seen just once. J is TRBJ2-1 and V is TRBV13, with D maybe TRBD2 (7 bases). Germline V gives CDR1 PRHDT, CDR2 FYEKMQ (reference sequence). The CDR3 is 18 residues long. Between the trimmed V and J ends, which lost 4 bases and 4 bases, there was a span of 23 bases. CDR3 protein: CASSSGGASSDRYNEQFF. The DNA for the CDR3 is TGTGCCAGCAGCTCGGGGGGCGCATCTTCCGATCGTTACAATGAGCAGTTCTTC.

The genes are TRBV20-1 and TRBJ2-3; maybe TRBD1 (7 bases). Germline CDR1 is DFQATT and CDR2 is SNEGSKA (reference sequence). This CDR3 contains 14 residues. V lost 3 bases, J lost 4 bases, and 14 bases lay in between. The CDR3 is CSASRQGGADTQYF. The CDR3 nucleotides are TGCAGTGCTAGTCGGCAGGGGGGTGCAGATACGCAGTATTTT.